One sample yielded the 26 T cell receptor beta chains listed below, sequenced in a study of CD8+ T cells in alopecia areata. Reverse transcription of extracted RNA yielded cDNA, which provided the sequencing template. Assay: immunoSEQ multiplex PCR; the TCRdb copy retains only in-frame clones and omits some. This table has some 180,000 clones, roughly 59% appearing once. Sequenced here: CD4+ T cells sorted from blood, sampled at week 0. The source is a human donor with alopecia areata.

J is TRBJ2-2 and V is TRBV7-3; D call uncertain. The CDR3 covers 12 residues. The germline gives CDR1 SGHTA, CDR2 FQGTGA. The V and J ends lost 8 bases and 5 bases respectively, with 9 bases between them. The CDR3 bases are TGTGCCAGCGGTCTTAGAACCGGGGAGCTGTTTTTT. This sequence encodes CASGLRTGELFF.

This clone was recorded a few times. J is TRBJ2-1 and V is TRBV5-1; tentatively, D is TRBD1 or TRBD2 (5 bases each). V shed 2 bases and J shed 6 bases, with 9 bases lying between them. Germline CDR1 reads SGHRS; CDR2 reads YFSETQ. The CDR3 loop spans 13 amino acids. CDR3 residues: CASSFPGGNEQFF. The DNA for the CDR3 is TGCGCCAGCAGCTTCCCTGGGGGCAATGAGCAGTTCTTC.

The chain combines TRBV2 with TRBJ1-5; D is perhaps TRBD1 (6 bases). The CDR3 runs 13 residues. The V and J ends lost 5 bases and 4 bases respectively, with 9 bases between them. The germline V gene encodes CDR1 SNHLY and CDR2 FYNNEI. The CDR3 region has the DNA TGTGCCAGCAGTCCGGGACAAAATCAGCCCCAGCATTTT. This encodes CASSPGQNQPQHF. Full variable domain (rest looked up from reference TRBV2 and TRBJ1-5): EPEVTQTPSHQVTQMGQEVILRCVPISNHLYFYWYRQILGQKVEFLVSFYNNEISEKSEIFDDQFSVERPDGSNFTLKIRSTKLEDSAMYFCASSPGQNQPQHFGDGTRLSIL.

The chain recombines TRBV13 with TRBJ1-1; D call uncertain. The germline CDR1 and CDR2 sequences are PRHDT and FYEKMQ (reference sequence). The germline V and J ends were trimmed by 2 bases and 12 bases, with 16 bases remaining between them. The CDR3 totals 13 residues. The chain's CDR3 is CASSLYGRLGTFF. The CDR3 nucleotides read TGTGCCAGCAGCTTATACGGTCGTCTCGGGACTTTCTTT.

The chain has TRBV2 and TRBJ2-3; D unclear. V lost 6 bases to trimming and J lost 5 bases, with 12 bases between them. The CDR3 runs to 13 residues. Germline values: CDR1 SNHLY, CDR2 FYNNEI. The CDR3 is CASSQGLVDTQYF. The CDR3 DNA follows: TGTGCCAGCAGCCAAGGGTTGGTAGATACGCAGTATTTT.

The chain uses TRBV4-3 and TRBJ2-3; no clear D. The V end was cut by 0 bases, the J end by 1 base, with 8 bases between. CDR1 is LGHNA and CDR2 is YSLEER in the germline V gene. The CDR3 consists of 15 residues. The CDR3 loop reads CASSQDRLRTDTQYF. The DNA for the CDR3 is TGCGCCAGCAGCCAAGATAGACTCCGCACAGATACGCAGTATTTT.

This chain uses TRBV5-1 with TRBJ2-7, with 9 nucleotides matching TRBD1. V trimming: 5 bases; J trimming: 1 base; junction bases outside the gene matches: 7. Germline V gives CDR1 SGHRS, CDR2 YFSETQ. The CDR3 covers 15 residues. Here the CDR3 DNA reads TGCGCCAGCAGTTCGACCGGGACAGGGTCCTACGAGCAGTACTTC. It translates to CASSSTGTGSYEQYF. The full variable domain, with the rest looked up from reference TRBV5-1 and TRBJ2-7, is KAGVTQTPRYLIKTRGQQVTLSCSPISGHRSVSWYQQTPGQGLQFLFEYFSETQRNKGNFPGRFSGRQFSNSRSEMNVSTLELGDSALYLCASSSTGTGSYEQYFGPGTRLTVT.

The V gene is TRBV14, the J gene TRBJ1-6; tentatively, D is TRBD1 (5 bases). CDR3 size: 13 residues. From germline, CDR1 is SGHDN and CDR2 FVKESK. V lost 4 bases, J lost 6 bases, and 7 bases lay in between. The CDR3 reads CASSPGTNSPLHF. The CDR3 DNA follows: TGTGCCAGCAGCCCCGGGACTAATTCACCCCTCCACTTT. The variable domain in full, completed from reference TRBV14 and TRBJ1-6, reads EAGVTQFPSHSVIEKGQTVTLRCDPISGHDNLYWYRRVMGKEIKFLLHFVKESKQDESGMPNNRFLAERTGGTYSTLKVQPAELEDSGVYFCASSPGTNSPLHFGNGTRLTVT.

The chain uses TRBV5-6 and TRBJ1-2; D may be TRBD1 (5 bases). The CDR3 loop spans 13 amino acids. The V gene's germline CDR1 is SGHDT and CDR2 YYEEEE. V was trimmed by 0 bases and J by 4 bases, leaving 7 bases between them. CDR3 DNA sequence: TGTGCCAGCAGCTTGGAAGGGGTCTATGGCTACACCTTC. Encoded protein: CASSLEGVYGYTF.

The rearrangement uses TRBV10-3 and TRBJ2-7; 8 bases align to TRBD1. The CDR3 is 15 amino acids. Germline assignment: CDR1 ENHRY and CDR2 SYGVKD. V gave up 6 bases and J gave up 0 bases; unmatched junction bases: 7. CDR3 coding DNA: TGTGCCATCAGCCCGGACAGGGCGAGCTCCTACGAGCAGTACTTC. It specifies CAISPDRASSYEQYF.

This rearrangement joins TRBV5-6 to TRBJ2-3; 7 bases map to TRBD2. V lost 6 bases, J lost 6 bases, and 10 bases stayed unmatched. This CDR3 spans 14 amino acids. Germline V gene data show CDR1 as SGHDT and CDR2 as YYEEEE. CDR3 sequence: CASIPTGGSDTQYF. For the CDR3, the DNA is TGTGCCAGCATCCCTACGGGGGGTTCGGATACGCAGTATTTT.

A remark on this clone: At one boundary the junction diverges from the germline segment, which might be a read error. V gene TRBV25-1 combines with J gene TRBJ2-3; the D is unclear. This CDR3 contains 13 residues. Per the germline V gene, CDR1 is MGHDK and CDR2 is SYGVNS. The CDR3 reads CASSEYGTDTQYF. DNA for the CDR3: TGTGCCAGCAGTGAATACGGCACAGATACGCAATATTTT.

The J gene is TRBJ1-2, the V gene TRBV29-1; tentatively, D is TRBD1 (6 bases). The CDR3 sequence is 12 residues long. Per the germline V gene, CDR1 is SQVTM and CDR2 is ANQGSEA. V dropped 7 bases and J dropped 4 bases, with 13 bases sitting between them. Here the CDR3 reads CSATGTLYGYTF. The CDR3 DNA reads as TGCAGCGCAACCGGGACACTCTATGGCTACACCTTC.

This clone was picked up a small number of times. In nucleotides, the CDR3 is TGCAGCGGGAGCGGACTGAACAATGAGCAGTTCTTC. It yields the protein CSGSGLNNEQFF. The chain uses TRBV29-1 and TRBJ2-1; weak D call: TRBD2 (5 bases). V shed 7 bases and J shed 5 bases, with 12 bases lying between them. Germline CDR1 SQVTM, CDR2 ANQGSEA. This CDR3 is 12 amino acids long.

The chain recombines TRBV4-3 with TRBJ1-5; D is undetermined. CDR1 LGHNA and CDR2 YSLEER come from the germline V gene. V was clipped by 0 bases and J by 0 bases, with 9 bases between them. This CDR3 comprises 16 residues. This CDR3 reads CASSQEWRISNQPQHF. In nucleotides, the CDR3 is TGCGCCAGCAGCCAAGAGTGGCGAATTAGCAATCAGCCCCAGCATTTT.

The rearrangement joins TRBV11-2 to TRBJ2-3, with D unresolved. With 5 bases removed from V and 2 bases from J, the gap between germline ends came to 8 bases. In germline, CDR1 is SGHAT, CDR2 FQNNGV. The CDR3 runs 13 residues. CDR3 sequence (DNA): TGTGCCAGCAGCCCCCCGTACACAGATACGCAGTATTTT. Amino acid sequence: CASSPPYTDTQYF.

The J gene is TRBJ2-3, the V gene TRBV20-1; D unclear. CDR1 and CDR2 (germline): DFQATT, SNEGSKA (reference sequence). With 6 bases removed from V and 5 bases from J, the gap between germline ends came to 9 bases. This CDR3 contains 11 residues. CDR3 sequence: CSAVVGDTQYF. CDR3 nucleotide sequence: TGCAGTGCAGTCGTGGGAGATACGCAGTATTTT.

V and J are TRBV30 and TRBJ1-1; TRBD1 might be the D (5 bases). Germline V gene sequence: CDR1 GTSNPN, CDR2 SVGIG (reference sequence). V was clipped by 3 bases and J by 4 bases, with 18 bases between them. The CDR3 is 15 amino acids. CDR3 residues: CAWRPRGLRSTEAFF. In DNA form, the CDR3 reads TGTGCCTGGAGACCAAGGGGTTTACGGAGCACTGAAGCTTTCTTT.

This clone appeared a few times. The chain recombines TRBV29-1 with TRBJ2-6; D unresolved. The CDR3 spans 12 residues. Germline V gives CDR1 SQVTM, CDR2 ANQGSEA. V was cut by 3 bases and J by 4 bases, with 4 bases left in between. The CDR3 coding sequence is TGCAGCGTTGAGACCGGGGCCAACGTCCTGACTTTC. This sequence encodes CSVETGANVLTF.

The rearrangement joins TRBV9 to TRBJ2-1; 11 nucleotides line up with TRBD2. The CDR3 is 16 amino acids. J lost 3 bases, V lost 3 bases, and 5 bases had no gene match. Germline CDR1 and CDR2: SGDLS and YYNGEE. The CDR3 loop is CASSGSGTSGYNEQFF. The CDR3 bases are TGTGCCAGCAGCGGCTCCGGGACTAGCGGCTACAATGAGCAGTTCTTC.

This chain links TRBV6-5 with TRBJ1-2; 7 bases are shared with TRBD1. Germline V lookup: CDR1 MNHEY, CDR2 SVGAGI. With V trimmed by 2 bases and J by 4 bases, 1 base remained unmatched. CDR3 length equals 13 residues. This CDR3 reads CASSYGQVYGYTF. The CDR3 DNA reads TGTGCCAGCAGTTACGGACAGGTCTATGGCTACACCTTC.

J is TRBJ2-7 and V is TRBV6-5, with 11 bases matching TRBD1. CDR1 and CDR2 (germline): MNHEY, SVGAGI. The CDR3 consists of 14 residues. V lost 2 bases to trimming and J lost 5 bases; unmatched junction nucleotides: 2. The CDR3 here is CASSYRTGGDEQYF. The CDR3 nucleotides read TGTGCCAGCAGTTACCGGACAGGGGGCGACGAGCAGTACTTC.

The sample holds one count of this clone. The rearrangement uses TRBV30 and TRBJ1-4; tentatively, D is TRBD1 (5 bases). Trimming removed 3 bases at V and 8 bases at J, with 16 bases between. The CDR3 length is 14 residues. Germline V gene sequence: CDR1 GTSNPN, CDR2 SVGIG (reference sequence). CDR3 in DNA: TGTGCCTGGAGCCGGGACCCCGGCAGGGAAAAACTGTTTTTT. Amino acid sequence: CAWSRDPGREKLFF. Full variable domain (missing parts from reference TRBV30 and TRBJ1-4): SQTIHQWPATLVQPVGSPLSLECTVEGTSNPNLYWYRQAAGRGLQLLFYSVGIGQISSEVPQNLSASRPQDRQFILSSKKLLLSDSGFYLCAWSRDPGREKLFFGSGTQLSVL.

V usage is TRBV27 and J usage is TRBJ2-5, with 8 bases that match TRBD2. The germline CDR1 and CDR2 sequences are MNHEY and SMNVEV (reference sequence). The CDR3 runs to 14 residues. J lost 4 bases, V lost 3 bases, and 4 bases had no gene match. This CDR3 reads CASSFGGAAETQYF. The CDR3, as DNA: TGTGCCAGCAGTTTCGGGGGGGCCGCAGAGACCCAGTACTTC.

The count of this clone is one. The CDR3 loop is CSARTGMETQYF. CDR3 DNA: TGCAGCGCCCGGACAGGGATGGAGACCCAGTACTTC. The chain carries TRBV29-1 and TRBJ2-5, with 8 nucleotides matching TRBD1. This CDR3 is built from 12 residues. Looked up from germline, CDR1 is SQVTM and CDR2 is ANQGSEA. J was trimmed by 5 bases and V by 7 bases; bases with no gene match: 6.

In its sample, this clone was seen once. The V gene is TRBV6-6, the J gene TRBJ2-7, with TRBD1 identical over 7 bases. The CDR3 sequence is 14 residues long. J lost 3 bases, V lost 10 bases, and 12 bases had no gene match. CDR1 is MNHNY, CDR2 SVGAGI, per germline (reference sequence). The CDR3 loop is CATSSRDRVYEQYF. For the CDR3, the DNA is TGTGCCACATCTTCTCGGGACAGAGTCTACGAGCAGTACTTC.